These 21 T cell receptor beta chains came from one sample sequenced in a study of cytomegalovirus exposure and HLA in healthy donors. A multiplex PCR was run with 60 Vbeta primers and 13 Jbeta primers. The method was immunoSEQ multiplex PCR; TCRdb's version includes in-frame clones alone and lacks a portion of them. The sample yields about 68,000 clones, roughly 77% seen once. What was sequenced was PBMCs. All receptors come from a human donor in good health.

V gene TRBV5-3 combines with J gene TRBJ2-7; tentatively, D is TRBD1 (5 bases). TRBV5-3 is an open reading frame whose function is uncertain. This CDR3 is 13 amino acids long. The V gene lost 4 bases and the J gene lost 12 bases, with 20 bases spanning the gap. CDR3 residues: CARSAQGYTRRYF. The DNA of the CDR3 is TGTGCCAGAAGCGCTCAGGGTTATACAAGACGGTACTTC.

The chain's CDR3 is CATKGLAGYNEQFF. CDR3 bases: TGTGCCACCAAGGGACTAGCGGGTTACAATGAGCAGTTCTTC. The chain carries TRBV28 and TRBJ2-1; 12 nucleotides align to TRBD2. J was trimmed by 4 bases and V by 10 bases; bases with no gene match: 5. The germline gives CDR1 MDHEN, CDR2 SYDVKM. The CDR3 covers 14 residues.

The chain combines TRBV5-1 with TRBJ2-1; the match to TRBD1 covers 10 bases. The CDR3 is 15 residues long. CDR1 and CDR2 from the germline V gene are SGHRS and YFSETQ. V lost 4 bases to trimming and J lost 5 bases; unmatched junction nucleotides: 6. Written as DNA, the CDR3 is TGCGCCAGCAGCGGGGACAGGGGAAGACACAATGAGCAGTTCTTC. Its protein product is CASSGDRGRHNEQFF.

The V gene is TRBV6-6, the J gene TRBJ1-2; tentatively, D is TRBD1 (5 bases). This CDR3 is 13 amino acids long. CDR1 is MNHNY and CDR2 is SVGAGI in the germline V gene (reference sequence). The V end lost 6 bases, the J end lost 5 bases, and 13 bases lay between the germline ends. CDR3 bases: TGTGCCAGCAGCCCGGACAATTTGTATGGCTACACCTTC. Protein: CASSPDNLYGYTF.

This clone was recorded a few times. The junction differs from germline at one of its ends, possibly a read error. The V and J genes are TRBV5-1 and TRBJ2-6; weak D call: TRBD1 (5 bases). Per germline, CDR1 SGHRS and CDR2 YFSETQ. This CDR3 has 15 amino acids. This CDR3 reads CASSLGAAGANVLPF. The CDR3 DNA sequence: TGCGCCAGCAGCTTGGGTGCCGCTGGGGCCAACGTCCTGCCTTTC.

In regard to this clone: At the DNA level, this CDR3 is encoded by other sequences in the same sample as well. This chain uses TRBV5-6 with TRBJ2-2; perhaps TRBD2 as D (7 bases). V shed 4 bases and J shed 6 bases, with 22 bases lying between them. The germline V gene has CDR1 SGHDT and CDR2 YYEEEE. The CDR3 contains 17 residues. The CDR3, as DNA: TGTGCCAGCAGCCGTGAAAGGGGGGGGGCCTTCGCCGGGGAGCTGTTTTTT. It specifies CASSRERGGAFAGELFF.

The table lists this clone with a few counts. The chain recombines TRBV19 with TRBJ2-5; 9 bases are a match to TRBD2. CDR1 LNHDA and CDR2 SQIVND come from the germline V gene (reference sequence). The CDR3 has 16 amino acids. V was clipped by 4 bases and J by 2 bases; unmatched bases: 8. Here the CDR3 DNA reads TGTGCCAGTAGTAGGGAGAGCGGGGGGACACAAGAGACCCAGTACTTC. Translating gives CASSRESGGTQETQYF.

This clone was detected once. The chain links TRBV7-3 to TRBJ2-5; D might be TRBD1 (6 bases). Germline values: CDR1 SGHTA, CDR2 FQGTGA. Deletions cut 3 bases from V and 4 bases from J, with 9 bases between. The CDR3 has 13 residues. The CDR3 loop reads CASSFGQRETQYF. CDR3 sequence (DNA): TGTGCCAGCAGCTTCGGACAGAGAGAGACCCAGTACTTC.

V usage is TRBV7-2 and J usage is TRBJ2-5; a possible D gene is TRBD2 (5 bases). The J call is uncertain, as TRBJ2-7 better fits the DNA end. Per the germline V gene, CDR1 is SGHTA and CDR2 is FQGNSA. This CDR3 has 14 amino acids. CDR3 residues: CASSLARLNYEQYF. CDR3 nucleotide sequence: TGTGCCAGCAGCTTAGCTCGACTAAACTACGAGCAGTACTTC.

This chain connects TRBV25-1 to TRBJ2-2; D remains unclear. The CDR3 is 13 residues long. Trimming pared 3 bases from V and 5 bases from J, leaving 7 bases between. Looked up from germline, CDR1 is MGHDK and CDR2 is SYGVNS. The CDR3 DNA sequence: TGTGCCAGCAGTGATCCGGGTACCGGGGAGCTGTTTTTT. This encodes CASSDPGTGELFF. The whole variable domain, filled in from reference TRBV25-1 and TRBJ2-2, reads EADIYQTPRYLVIGTGKKITLECSQTMGHDKMYWYQQDPGMELHLIHYSYGVNSTEKGDLSSESTVSRIRTEHFPLTLESARPSHTSQYLCASSDPGTGELFFGEGSRLTVL.

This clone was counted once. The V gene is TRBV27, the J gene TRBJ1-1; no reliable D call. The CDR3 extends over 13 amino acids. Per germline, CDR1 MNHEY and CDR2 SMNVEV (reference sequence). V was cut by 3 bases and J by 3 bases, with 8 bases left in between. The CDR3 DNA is TGTGCCAGCAGTTTCGGGTGGGACACTGAAGCTTTCTTT. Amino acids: CASSFGWDTEAFF.

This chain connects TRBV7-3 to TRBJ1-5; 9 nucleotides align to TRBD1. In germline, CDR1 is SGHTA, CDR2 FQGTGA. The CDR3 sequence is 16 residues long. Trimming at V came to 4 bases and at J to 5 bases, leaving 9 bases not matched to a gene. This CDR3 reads CASSSTTGTGHQPQHF. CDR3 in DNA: TGTGCCAGCAGCTCTACGACCGGGACAGGGCATCAGCCCCAGCATTTT.

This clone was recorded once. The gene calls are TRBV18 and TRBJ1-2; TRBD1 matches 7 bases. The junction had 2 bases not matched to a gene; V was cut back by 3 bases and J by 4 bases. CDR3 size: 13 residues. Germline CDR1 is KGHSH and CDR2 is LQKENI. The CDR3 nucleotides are TGTGCCAGCTCACCGGGACAGCCCTATGGCTACACCTTC. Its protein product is CASSPGQPYGYTF.

As DNA, the CDR3 is TGTGCCAGCAGCTGGGTAGCGACTGAGCAGTTCTTC. Its protein is CASSWVATEQFF. The chain has TRBV11-2 and TRBJ2-1; maybe TRBD2 (5 bases). The CDR3 is 12 residues long. The V gene lost 4 bases and the J gene lost 9 bases, with 10 bases spanning the gap. Per germline, CDR1 SGHAT and CDR2 FQNNGV.

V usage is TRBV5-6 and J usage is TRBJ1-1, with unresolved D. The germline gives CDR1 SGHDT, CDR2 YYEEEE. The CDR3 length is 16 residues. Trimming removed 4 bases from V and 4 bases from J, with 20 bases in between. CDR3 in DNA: TGTGCCAGCAGCGTACCCTTAACGGGTGGGAGCACTGAAGCTTTCTTT. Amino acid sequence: CASSVPLTGGSTEAFF.

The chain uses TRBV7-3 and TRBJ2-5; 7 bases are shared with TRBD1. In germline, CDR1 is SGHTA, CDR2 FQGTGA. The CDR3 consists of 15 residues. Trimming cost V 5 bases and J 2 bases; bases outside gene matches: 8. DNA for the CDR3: TGTGCCAGCAGCGCCGCCGGGACAGAACAAGAGACCCAGTACTTC. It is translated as CASSAAGTEQETQYF.

The CDR3 DNA reads TGTGCCAGCAGGGACAAGGGGGAGTACAATGAGCAGTTCTTC. It translates to CASRDKGEYNEQFF. The chain joins TRBV2 to TRBJ2-1, with a weak D call TRBD1 (6 bases). V lost 6 bases and J lost 4, with 13 bases in between. The CDR3 totals 14 residues. Germline assignment: CDR1 SNHLY and CDR2 FYNNEI.

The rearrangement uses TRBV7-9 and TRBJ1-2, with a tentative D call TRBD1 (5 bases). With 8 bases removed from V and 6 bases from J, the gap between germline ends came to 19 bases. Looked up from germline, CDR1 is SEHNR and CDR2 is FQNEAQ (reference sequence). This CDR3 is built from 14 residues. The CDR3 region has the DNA TGTGCCAGCTCCCTCGGGGGTCTCGGAAATGGCTACACCTTC. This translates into CASSLGGLGNGYTF.

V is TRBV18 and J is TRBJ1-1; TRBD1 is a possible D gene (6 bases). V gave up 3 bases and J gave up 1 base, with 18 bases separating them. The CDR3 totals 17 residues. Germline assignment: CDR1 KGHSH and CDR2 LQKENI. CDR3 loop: CASSPLGRRDKNTEAFF. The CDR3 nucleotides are TGTGCCAGCTCACCCCTGGGCCGCCGGGACAAGAACACTGAAGCTTTCTTT.

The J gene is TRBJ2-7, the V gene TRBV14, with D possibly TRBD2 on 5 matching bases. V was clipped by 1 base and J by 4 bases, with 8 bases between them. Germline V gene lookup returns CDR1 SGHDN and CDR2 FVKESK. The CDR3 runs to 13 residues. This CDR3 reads CASSQVPGYEQYF. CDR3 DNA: TGTGCCAGCAGCCAAGTACCGGGGTACGAGCAGTACTTC.

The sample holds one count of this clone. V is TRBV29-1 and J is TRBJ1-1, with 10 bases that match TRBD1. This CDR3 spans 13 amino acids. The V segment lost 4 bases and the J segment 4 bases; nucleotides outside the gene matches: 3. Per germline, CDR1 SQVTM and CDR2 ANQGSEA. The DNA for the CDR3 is TGCAGCGTTGGACAGGGGGCTAGCACTGAAGCTTTCTTT. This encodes CSVGQGASTEAFF. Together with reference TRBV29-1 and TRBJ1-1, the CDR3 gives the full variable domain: SAVISQKPSRDICQRGTSLTIQCQVDSQVTMMFWYRQQPGQSLTLIATANQGSEATYESGFVIDKFPISRPNLTFSTLTVSNMSPEDSSIYLCSVGQGASTEAFFGQGTRLTVV.